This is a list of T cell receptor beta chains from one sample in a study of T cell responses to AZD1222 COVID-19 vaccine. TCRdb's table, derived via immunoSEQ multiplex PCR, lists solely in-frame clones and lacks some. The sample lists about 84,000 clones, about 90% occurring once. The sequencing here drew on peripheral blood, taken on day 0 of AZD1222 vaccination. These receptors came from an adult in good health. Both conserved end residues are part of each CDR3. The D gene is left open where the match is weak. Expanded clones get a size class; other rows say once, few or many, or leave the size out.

cdr3_nt: TGTGCCAGCAGCTTGGGGGGAAGTACAGGGTGGCAGCCCCAGCATTTT
cdr3_aa: CASSLGGSTGWQPQHF
j_call: TRBJ1-5
cdr3_length: 16
v_call: TRBV5-8
d_call: -
clone_size: -

cdr3_nt: TGTGCCAGCAGTCCCGAAGGTGGGGGGTACGAGCAGTACTTC
cdr3_aa: CASSPEGGGYEQYF
j_call: TRBJ2-7
cdr3_length: 14
v_call: TRBV2
d_call: -
clone_size: -

cdr3_nt: TGTGCCAGCAGTGAACCGGGACACGGGCCTGGAAACACCATATATTTT
cdr3_aa: CASSEPGHGPGNTIYF
j_call: TRBJ1-3
cdr3_length: 16
v_call: TRBV25-1
d_call: -
clone_size: -

cdr3_nt: TGCGCCAGCGCACCCTCTAGCGGGAGTTACGAGCAGTACTTC
cdr3_aa: CASAPSSGSYEQYF
j_call: TRBJ2-7
cdr3_length: 14
v_call: TRBV5-1
d_call: TRBD2
clone_size: -

cdr3_nt: TGTGCCTGGAGTTCTGGACAGACCGGCTACACCTTC
cdr3_aa: CAWSSGQTGYTF
j_call: TRBJ1-2
cdr3_length: 12
v_call: TRBV30
d_call: -
clone_size: -

cdr3_nt: TGTGCCAGCAGTGACGAGGGATTCTATGGCTACACCTTC
cdr3_aa: CASSDEGFYGYTF
j_call: TRBJ1-2
cdr3_length: 13
v_call: TRBV7-9
d_call: -
clone_size: -

cdr3_nt: TGCGCCAGCAGCTTGGCTTTGACAGGCCTGAACTCTGGAAACACCATATATTTT
cdr3_aa: CASSLALTGLNSGNTIYF
j_call: TRBJ1-3
cdr3_length: 18
v_call: TRBV5-1
d_call: -
clone_size: -

cdr3_nt: TGTGCCAGCAGTGAAGCCGTAAGCTCCTATAATTCACCCCTCCACTTT
cdr3_aa: CASSEAVSSYNSPLHF
j_call: TRBJ1-6
cdr3_length: 16
v_call: TRBV6-1
d_call: -
clone_size: -

cdr3_nt: TGTGCCAGCCTTGCCTCAGGGGCAGATACGCAGTATTTT
cdr3_aa: CASLASGADTQYF
j_call: TRBJ2-3
cdr3_length: 13
v_call: TRBV25-1
d_call: -
clone_size: few

cdr3_nt: TGTGCCTGGAGCGACAGGGCACGCAATCAGCCCCAGCATTTT
cdr3_aa: CAWSDRARNQPQHF
j_call: TRBJ1-5
cdr3_length: 14
v_call: TRBV30
d_call: TRBD1
clone_size: -

cdr3_nt: TGTGCCAGCAGCCAAGGTGGCAGGGGTCAGCCCCAGCATTTT
cdr3_aa: CASSQGGRGQPQHF
j_call: TRBJ1-5
cdr3_length: 14
v_call: TRBV3-1/TRBV3-2
d_call: -
clone_size: few

cdr3_nt: TGTGCCAGCAGCCCCGCGACAGTGGGCTACACCTTC
cdr3_aa: CASSPATVGYTF
j_call: TRBJ1-2
cdr3_length: 12
v_call: TRBV19
d_call: -
clone_size: -

cdr3_nt: TGTGCCAGCAGCTTTCGGATAGTAGCGGCCTACAATGAGCAGTTCTTC
cdr3_aa: CASSFRIVAAYNEQFF
j_call: TRBJ2-1
cdr3_length: 16
v_call: TRBV7-9
d_call: -
clone_size: -

cdr3_nt: TGTGCCTGGAATCTGAACGGAAAACTGTTTTTT
cdr3_aa: CAWNLNGKLFF
j_call: TRBJ1-4
cdr3_length: 11
v_call: TRBV30
d_call: -
clone_size: -

cdr3_nt: TGTGCCAGTCGGGGGCCCTATGGCTACACCTTC
cdr3_aa: CASRGPYGYTF
j_call: TRBJ1-2
cdr3_length: 11
v_call: TRBV7-6
d_call: -
clone_size: -

cdr3_nt: TGTGCCACCAGTGGAGGGACACTGGGAGACAATGAGCAGTTCTTC
cdr3_aa: CATSGGTLGDNEQFF
j_call: TRBJ2-1
cdr3_length: 15
v_call: TRBV24-1
d_call: -
clone_size: -

cdr3_nt: TGCGCCAGCAGCCAAGCACAGGCCAGGAGTGGCTACACCTTC
cdr3_aa: CASSQAQARSGYTF
j_call: TRBJ1-2
cdr3_length: 14
v_call: TRBV4-1
d_call: -
clone_size: -

cdr3_nt: TGTGCCAGCTCACCAACGGACAGCGCTAACTATGGCTACACCTTC
cdr3_aa: CASSPTDSANYGYTF
j_call: TRBJ1-2
cdr3_length: 15
v_call: TRBV18
d_call: -
clone_size: -

cdr3_nt: TGCAGCGTTGGGGGGTTTTATACAGATACGCAGTATTTT
cdr3_aa: CSVGGFYTDTQYF
j_call: TRBJ2-3
cdr3_length: 13
v_call: TRBV29-1
d_call: -
clone_size: -

cdr3_nt: TGCAGTGCTAGTGACGGGGGAGACGGGGAGCTGTTTTTT
cdr3_aa: CSASDGGDGELFF
j_call: TRBJ2-2
cdr3_length: 13
v_call: TRBV20-1
d_call: -
clone_size: -

cdr3_nt: TGTGCCAGCAGCAACCCTTGGACTAGCGGGACTTACAATGAGCAGTTCTTC
cdr3_aa: CASSNPWTSGTYNEQFF
j_call: TRBJ2-1
cdr3_length: 17
v_call: TRBV9
d_call: TRBD2
clone_size: once

cdr3_nt: TGTGCCAGCACAACCGGAGGGACCTATGGCTACACCTTC
cdr3_aa: CASTTGGTYGYTF
j_call: TRBJ1-2
cdr3_length: 13
v_call: TRBV6-5
d_call: -
clone_size: -

cdr3_nt: TGTGCCAGTAGCCCCTTAGCGGGAGACTCGTACGAGCAGTACTTC
cdr3_aa: CASSPLAGDSYEQYF
j_call: TRBJ2-7
cdr3_length: 15
v_call: TRBV19
d_call: TRBD2
clone_size: -

cdr3_nt: TGCGCCAGCAGCTTGGCCGATGTCCCGGTCTATGGCTACACCTTC
cdr3_aa: CASSLADVPVYGYTF
j_call: TRBJ1-2
cdr3_length: 15
v_call: TRBV5-1
d_call: -
clone_size: -

cdr3_nt: TGTGCCAGCAGCCAGGGGAGAACGGGTGGCTACACCTTC
cdr3_aa: CASSQGRTGGYTF
j_call: TRBJ1-2
cdr3_length: 13
v_call: TRBV14
d_call: -
clone_size: -

cdr3_nt: TGTGCCAGCAGTGCAGCGGCGGGAGCTAATGAGCAGTTCTTC
cdr3_aa: CASSAAAGANEQFF
j_call: TRBJ2-1
cdr3_length: 14
v_call: TRBV6-1
d_call: TRBD2
clone_size: once

cdr3_nt: TGTGCCAGCAGCCATTACCGGGACACCTATGGCTACACCTTC
cdr3_aa: CASSHYRDTYGYTF
j_call: TRBJ1-2
cdr3_length: 14
v_call: TRBV3-1/TRBV3-2
d_call: -
clone_size: -

cdr3_nt: TGTGCCTGGGCTACAGGGACTAGCGGGAGTATCCTGTCTGGGCAGTTCTTC
cdr3_aa: CAWATGTSGSILSGQFF
j_call: TRBJ2-1
cdr3_length: 17
v_call: TRBV30
d_call: TRBD2
clone_size: -

cdr3_nt: TGTGCCAGCAGTTTGGCAGGGTCCACGACTGAAGCTTTCTTT
cdr3_aa: CASSLAGSTTEAFF
j_call: TRBJ1-1
cdr3_length: 14
v_call: TRBV6-5
d_call: -
clone_size: -

cdr3_nt: TGTGCCAGCAGCTCGGACAGGAGCTCCTACAATGAGCAGTTCTTC
cdr3_aa: CASSSDRSSYNEQFF
j_call: TRBJ2-1
cdr3_length: 15
v_call: TRBV7-3
d_call: TRBD1
clone_size: -

cdr3_nt: TGTGCCAGCAGCTTTGGGGCGGGACAGCACACCGGGGAGCTGTTTTTT
cdr3_aa: CASSFGAGQHTGELFF
j_call: TRBJ2-2
cdr3_length: 16
v_call: TRBV7-2
d_call: -
clone_size: -

cdr3_nt: TGCGCCAGCACCGTCGGGTCAGGAGGAGGAAACACCATATATTTT
cdr3_aa: CASTVGSGGGNTIYF
j_call: TRBJ1-3
cdr3_length: 15
v_call: TRBV5-1
d_call: -
clone_size: -

cdr3_nt: TGTGCCAGCAGCTTAGCTCCGGGACAGGGGGAGGAAAACATTCAGTACTTC
cdr3_aa: CASSLAPGQGEENIQYF
j_call: TRBJ2-4
cdr3_length: 17
v_call: TRBV7-8
d_call: TRBD1
clone_size: -